This TCR beta chain was observed in a study of cytomegalovirus exposure and HLA in healthy donors. Researchers ran the PCR with 60 Vbeta and 13 Jbeta primers. Some clones are missing from TCRdb's copy, which holds only in-frame ones; the method was immunoSEQ multiplex PCR. This listing includes approximately 46,000 clones. Sequencing was carried out using PBMCs. The clonotype was recovered from a male donor in good health and CMV-seronegative.

CDR3 residues: CASSPARIEAFF. The CDR3 DNA reads TGTGCCAGCAGTCCCGCGAGAATTGAAGCTTTCTTT. V and J are TRBV7-2 and TRBJ1-1; D call uncertain. Germline V gene sequence: CDR1 SGHTA, CDR2 FQGNSA. Trimming stripped 6 bases from V and 7 bases from J, with 12 bases between. This CDR3 region has 12 residues.